A single sample gave rise to the 14 T cell receptor beta chains below, sequenced in a study of cytomegalovirus exposure and HLA in healthy donors. The repertoire was sequenced with immunoSEQ multiplex PCR; TCRdb's copy has only in-frame clones and lacks some. The sample has 86,000 or so clones, almost 97% seen once. The material sequenced was PBMCs. The receptors were sampled from a man aged 18-30 years in good health and CMV-seropositive.

The chain combines TRBV5-1 with TRBJ1-4; no clear D gene. Trimming removed 2 bases at V and 4 bases at J, with 9 bases between. From germline, CDR1 is SGHRS and CDR2 YFSETQ. This CDR3 is 14 amino acids long. Here the CDR3 reads CASSFDGGNEKLFF. As DNA, the CDR3 is TGCGCCAGCAGCTTCGACGGAGGTAATGAAAAACTGTTTTTT. Looking up the rest from reference TRBV5-1 and TRBJ1-4 gives the full variable domain: KAGVTQTPRYLIKTRGQQVTLSCSPISGHRSVSWYQQTPGQGLQFLFEYFSETQRNKGNFPGRFSGRQFSNSRSEMNVSTLELGDSALYLCASSFDGGNEKLFFGSGTQLSVL.

The chain has TRBV27 and TRBJ2-3; 13 bases match TRBD2. The CDR3 runs 16 residues. Per the germline V gene, CDR1 is MNHEY and CDR2 is SMNVEV (reference sequence). The CDR3 spells CATGTSGETYTDTQYF. The CDR3 bases are TGTGCAACGGGGACTAGCGGGGAGACCTACACAGATACGCAGTATTTT.

Comment on this clone: This specimen includes other DNA sequences encoding the same CDR3. This chain uses TRBV6-5 with TRBJ1-2, with a weak D call TRBD1 (5 bases). Germline CDR1 is MNHEY and CDR2 is SVGAGI. This CDR3 has 13 amino acids. The V gene lost 0 bases and the J gene lost 4 bases, with 6 bases spanning the gap. CDR3 loop: CASSYSGGYGYTF. The CDR3 DNA is TGTGCCAGCAGTTACTCGGGGGGCTATGGCTACACCTTC.

This chain joins TRBV27 and TRBJ2-6, with a possible D match to TRBD2 (5 bases). Germline assignment: CDR1 MNHEY and CDR2 SMNVEV (reference sequence). Between the trimmed V and J ends, which lost 11 bases and 2 bases, there was a span of 7 bases. There are 12 residues in the CDR3. The DNA for the CDR3 is TGTGCCGTCGGGACTGGGGCCAACGTCCTGACTTTC. This encodes CAVGTGANVLTF.

The CDR3 sequence is CASSGLAGNNEQFF. CDR3 DNA: TGTGCCAGTAGTGGACTAGCGGGGAACAATGAGCAGTTCTTC. The gene calls are TRBV19 and TRBJ2-1, with 12 positions matching TRBD2. The V gene's germline CDR1 is LNHDA and CDR2 SQIVND (reference sequence). The CDR3 covers 14 residues. With 5 bases clipped from V and 5 bases from J, the junction kept 1 base outside the gene matches.

This chain links TRBV19 with TRBJ1-5, with 8 nucleotides matching TRBD1. The germline CDR1 and CDR2 sequences are LNHDA and SQIVND (reference sequence). CDR3 length equals 12 residues. V lost 7 bases, J lost 7 bases, and 3 bases stayed unmatched. The CDR3 reads CASMTGVQPQHF. The CDR3 coding sequence is TGTGCCAGTATGACAGGGGTGCAGCCCCAGCATTTT.

The chain combines TRBV4-2 with TRBJ1-1; D possibly corresponds to TRBD1 (5 bases). V was cut by 4 bases and J by 4 bases, with 13 bases left in between. Germline V lookup: CDR1 LGHNA, CDR2 YNFKEQ. There are 14 residues in the CDR3. CDR3 nucleotides: TGTGCCAGCAGCCCCCCGAAAGACAGCACTGAAGCTTTCTTT. Its protein product is CASSPPKDSTEAFF.

V is TRBV6-5 and J is TRBJ2-3, with unresolved D. Germline V CDR1 and CDR2: MNHEY, SVGAGI. The CDR3 consists of 14 residues. V lost 2 bases to trimming and J lost 7 bases, with 13 bases between them. For the CDR3, the DNA is TGTGCCAGCAGTTACCGCTTAAACACCCATACGCAGTATTTT. The encoded protein is CASSYRLNTHTQYF.

The rearrangement links TRBV19 to TRBJ1-3; D uncertain. Trimming removed 6 bases at V and 0 bases at J, with 12 bases between. Germline CDR1 and CDR2: LNHDA and SQIVND (reference sequence). The CDR3 totals 15 residues. The CDR3 DNA sequence: TGTGCCAGTAGCTTCTTCGAGAGCTCTGGAAACACCATATATTTT. This gives the protein CASSFFESSGNTIYF.

The rearrangement links TRBV13 to TRBJ2-7; no clear D. Germline lookup yields CDR1 PRHDT and CDR2 FYEKMQ (reference sequence). V was pared by 6 bases and J by 0 bases, with 6 bases between. The CDR3 covers 12 residues. Written as DNA, the CDR3 is TGTGCCAGCAGTTTCAGCTCCTACGAGCAGTACTTC. This translates into CASSFSSYEQYF. Full variable domain (outside the CDR3, taken from reference TRBV13 and TRBJ2-7): AAGVIQSPRHLIKEKRETATLKCYPIPRHDTVYWYQQGPGQDPQFLISFYEKMQSDKGSIPDRFSAQQFSDYHSELNMSSLELGDSALYFCASSFSSYEQYFGPGTRLTVT.

The sample holds one count of this clone. Other DNA sequences within the sample encode an identical CDR3. The rearrangement uses TRBV5-1 and TRBJ2-2, with D possibly being TRBD2 (5 bases). Germline CDR1 is SGHRS and CDR2 is YFSETQ. Trimming pared 2 bases from V and 1 base from J, leaving 9 bases between. This CDR3 has 15 residues. CDR3 amino acids: CASSLSRENTGELFF. CDR3 nucleotide sequence: TGCGCCAGCAGCTTATCCCGGGAGAACACCGGGGAGCTGTTTTTT.

J is TRBJ2-5 and V is TRBV5-5; D is possibly TRBD1 (5 bases). The V gene lost 4 bases and the J gene lost 4 bases, with 17 bases spanning the gap. Germline-derived CDR1 and CDR2 are SGHKS and YYEKEE (reference sequence). CDR3 size: 15 residues. In DNA, the CDR3 is TGTGCCAGCAGCACCACAGGAAATGGGCGAGAGACCCAGTACTTC. Translated, it gives CASSTTGNGRETQYF.

The V and J genes are TRBV6-4 and TRBJ2-1, with a weak D call TRBD2 (7 bases). The V gene lost 4 bases and the J gene lost 9 bases, with 19 bases spanning the gap. Germline loops: CDR1 MRHNA, CDR2 SNTAGT. This CDR3 is built from 15 residues. CDR3 protein: CASSGEGIARGEQFF. In nucleotides, the CDR3 is TGTGCCAGCAGTGGGGAGGGAATAGCCAGGGGTGAGCAGTTCTTC.

The rearrangement links TRBV21-1 to TRBJ1-1. TRBV21-1 is a documented pseudogene. This CDR3 spans 14 amino acids. The CDR3 region is CASTGGEGLTEAFF. DNA of the CDR3: TGTGCCAGCACGGGGGGGGAGGGCCTGACTGAAGCTTTCTTT.